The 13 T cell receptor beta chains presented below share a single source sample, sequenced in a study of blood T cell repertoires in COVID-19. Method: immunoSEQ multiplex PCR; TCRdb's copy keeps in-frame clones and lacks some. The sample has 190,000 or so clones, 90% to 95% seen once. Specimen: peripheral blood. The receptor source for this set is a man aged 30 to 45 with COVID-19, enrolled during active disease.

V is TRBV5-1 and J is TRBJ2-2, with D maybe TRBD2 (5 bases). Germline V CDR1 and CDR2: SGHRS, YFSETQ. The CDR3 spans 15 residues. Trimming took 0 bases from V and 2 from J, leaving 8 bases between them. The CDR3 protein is CASSLAGSNTGELFF. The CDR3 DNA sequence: TGCGCCAGCAGCTTGGCGGGATCTAACACCGGGGAGCTGTTTTTT.

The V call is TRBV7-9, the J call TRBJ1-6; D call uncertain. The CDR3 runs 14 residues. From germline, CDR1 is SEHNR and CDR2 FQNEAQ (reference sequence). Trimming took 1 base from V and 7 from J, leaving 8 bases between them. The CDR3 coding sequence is TGTGCCAGCAGCTTAGACACCCTGAATTCACCCCTCCACTTT. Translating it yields CASSLDTLNSPLHF.

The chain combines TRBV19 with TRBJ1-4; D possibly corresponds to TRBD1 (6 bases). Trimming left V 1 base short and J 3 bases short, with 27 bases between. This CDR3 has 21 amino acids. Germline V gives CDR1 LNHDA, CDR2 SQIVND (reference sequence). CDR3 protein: CASSIALLEASNRAANEKLFF. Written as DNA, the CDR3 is TGTGCCAGTAGTATAGCACTCCTGGAGGCATCCAACAGGGCGGCTAATGAAAAACTGTTTTTT.

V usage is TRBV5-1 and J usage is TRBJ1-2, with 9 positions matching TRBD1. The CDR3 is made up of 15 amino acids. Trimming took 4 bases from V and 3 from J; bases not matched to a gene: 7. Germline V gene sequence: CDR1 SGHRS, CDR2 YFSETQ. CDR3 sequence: CASSPQGARDYGYTF. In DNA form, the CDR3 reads TGCGCCAGCAGCCCACAGGGGGCCAGGGACTATGGCTACACCTTC.

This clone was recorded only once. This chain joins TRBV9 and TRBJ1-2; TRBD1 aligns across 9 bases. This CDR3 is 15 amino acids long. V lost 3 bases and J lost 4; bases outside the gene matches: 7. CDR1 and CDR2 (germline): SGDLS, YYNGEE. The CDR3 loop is CASSASPGQGYGYTF. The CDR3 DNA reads TGTGCCAGCAGCGCGAGCCCGGGACAGGGCTATGGCTACACCTTC.

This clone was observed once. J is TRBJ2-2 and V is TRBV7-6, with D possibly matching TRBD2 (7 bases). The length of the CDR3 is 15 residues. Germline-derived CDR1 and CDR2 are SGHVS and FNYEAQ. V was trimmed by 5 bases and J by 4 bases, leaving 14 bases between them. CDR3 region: CASSALGGATGELFF. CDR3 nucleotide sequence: TGTGCCAGCAGCGCCCTGGGGGGGGCCACCGGGGAGCTGTTTTTT.

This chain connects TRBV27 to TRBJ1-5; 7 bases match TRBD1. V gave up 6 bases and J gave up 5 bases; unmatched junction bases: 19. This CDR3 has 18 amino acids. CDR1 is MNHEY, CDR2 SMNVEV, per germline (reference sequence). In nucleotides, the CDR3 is TGTGCCAGCAGCAAAAAAGGTACCGGGACAGAATTTTATCAGCCCCAGCATTTT. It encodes CASSKKGTGTEFYQPQHF.

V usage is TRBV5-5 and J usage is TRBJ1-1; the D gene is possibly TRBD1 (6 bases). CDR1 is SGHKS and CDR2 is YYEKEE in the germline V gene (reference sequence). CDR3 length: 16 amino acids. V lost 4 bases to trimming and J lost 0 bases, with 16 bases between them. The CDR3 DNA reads TGTGCCAGCAGCCGGGACAATTGGGCGGTGAACACTGAAGCTTTCTTT. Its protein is CASSRDNWAVNTEAFF.

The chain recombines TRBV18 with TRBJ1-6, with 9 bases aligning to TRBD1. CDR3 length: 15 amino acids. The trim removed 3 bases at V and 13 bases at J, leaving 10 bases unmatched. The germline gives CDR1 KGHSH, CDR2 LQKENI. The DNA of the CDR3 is TGTGCCAGCTCACCCTCCGGGACAGGGAATGTTCCCCTCCACTTT. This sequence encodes CASSPSGTGNVPLHF.

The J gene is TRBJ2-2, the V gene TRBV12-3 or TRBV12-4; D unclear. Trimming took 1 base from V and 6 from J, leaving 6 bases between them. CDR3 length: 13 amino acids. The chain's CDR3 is CASSLGAAGELFF. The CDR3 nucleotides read TGTGCCAGCAGTTTAGGTGCGGCCGGGGAGCTGTTTTTT.

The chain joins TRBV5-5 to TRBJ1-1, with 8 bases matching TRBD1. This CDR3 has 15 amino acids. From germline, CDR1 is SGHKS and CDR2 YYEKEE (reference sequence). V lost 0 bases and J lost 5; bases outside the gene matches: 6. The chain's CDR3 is CASSLGTGRGTEAFF. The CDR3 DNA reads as TGTGCCAGCAGCTTGGGGACAGGGAGAGGGACTGAAGCTTTCTTT.

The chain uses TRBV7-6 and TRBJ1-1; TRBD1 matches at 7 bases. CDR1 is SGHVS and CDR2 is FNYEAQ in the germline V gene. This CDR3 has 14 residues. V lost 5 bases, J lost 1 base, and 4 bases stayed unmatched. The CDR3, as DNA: TGTGCCAGCAGCAGGGGGACAGCGAACACTGAAGCTTTCTTT. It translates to CASSRGTANTEAFF.

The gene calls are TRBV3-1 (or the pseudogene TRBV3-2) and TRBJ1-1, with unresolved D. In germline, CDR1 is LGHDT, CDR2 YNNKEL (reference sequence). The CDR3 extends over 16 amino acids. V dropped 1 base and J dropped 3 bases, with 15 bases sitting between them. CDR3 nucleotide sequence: TGTGCCAGCAGCCAAGGTCCCAGTGGGAGGGACACTGAAGCTTTCTTT. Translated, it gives CASSQGPSGRDTEAFF.